This T cell receptor beta chain was sequenced in a study of blood T cell repertoires in COVID-19. This table comes from immunoSEQ multiplex PCR, and its TCRdb copy is limited to in-frame clones, with some not included. Of around 60,000 clones in the sample, roughly 90% are singletons; the top ten hold about 13%. V was clipped by 9 bases and J by 4 bases, with 10 bases between them. This CDR3 comprises 12 residues. Germline CDR1 LNHDA, CDR2 SQIVND (reference sequence). This sequence was found in a man aged 55 to 70 with active COVID-19. The gene calls are TRBV19 and TRBJ1-3, with unresolved D. The sequencing input was peripheral blood. Here the CDR3 reads CASWRSGNTIYF. CDR3 DNA: TGTGCCAGCTGGCGGTCCGGAAACACCATATATTTT.